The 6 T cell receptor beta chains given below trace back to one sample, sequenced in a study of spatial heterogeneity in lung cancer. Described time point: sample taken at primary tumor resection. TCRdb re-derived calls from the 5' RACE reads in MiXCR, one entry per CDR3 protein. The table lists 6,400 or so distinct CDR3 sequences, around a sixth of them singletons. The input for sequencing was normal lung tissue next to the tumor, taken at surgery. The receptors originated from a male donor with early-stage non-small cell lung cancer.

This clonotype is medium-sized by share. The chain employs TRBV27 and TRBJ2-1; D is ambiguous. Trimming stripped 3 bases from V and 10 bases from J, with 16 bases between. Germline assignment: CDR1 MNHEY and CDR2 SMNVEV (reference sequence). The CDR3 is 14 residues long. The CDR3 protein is CASSFSPVDGEQFF. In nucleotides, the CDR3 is TGTGCCAGCAGTTTCAGCCCCGTCGACGGGGAGCAGTTCTTC.

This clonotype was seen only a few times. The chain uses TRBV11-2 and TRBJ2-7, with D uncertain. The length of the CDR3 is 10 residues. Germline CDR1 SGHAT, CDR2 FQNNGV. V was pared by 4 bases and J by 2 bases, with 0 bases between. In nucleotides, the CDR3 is TGTGCCAGCAGCTCCTACGAGCAGTACTTC. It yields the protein CASSSYEQYF. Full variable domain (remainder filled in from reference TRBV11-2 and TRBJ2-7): EAGVAQSPRYKIIEKRQSVAFWCNPISGHATLYWYQQILGQGPKLLIQFQNNGVVDDSQLPKDRFSAERLKGVDSTLKIQPAKLEDSAVYLCASSSYEQYFGPGTRLTVT.

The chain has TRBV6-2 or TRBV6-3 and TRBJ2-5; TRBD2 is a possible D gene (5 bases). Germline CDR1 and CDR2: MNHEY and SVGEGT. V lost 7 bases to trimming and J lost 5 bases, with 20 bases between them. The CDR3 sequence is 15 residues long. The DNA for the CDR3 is TGTGCCAGCACCAACCGGAGGACCCGAATTGAGACCCAGTACTTC. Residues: CASTNRRTRIETQYF.

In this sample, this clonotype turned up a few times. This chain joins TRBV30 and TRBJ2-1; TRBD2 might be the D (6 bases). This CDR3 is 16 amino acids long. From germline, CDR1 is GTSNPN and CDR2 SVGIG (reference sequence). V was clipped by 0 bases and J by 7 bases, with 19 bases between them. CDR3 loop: CAWSVLRGYGGNEQFF. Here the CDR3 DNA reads TGTGCCTGGAGTGTCCTTCGGGGGTACGGAGGGAATGAGCAGTTCTTC.

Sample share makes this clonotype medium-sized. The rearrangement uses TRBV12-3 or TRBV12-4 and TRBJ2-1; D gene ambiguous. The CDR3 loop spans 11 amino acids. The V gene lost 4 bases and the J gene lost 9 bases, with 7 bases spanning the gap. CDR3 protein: CASSSGVEQFF. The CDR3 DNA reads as TGTGCCAGCAGTTCTGGAGTTGAGCAGTTCTTC.

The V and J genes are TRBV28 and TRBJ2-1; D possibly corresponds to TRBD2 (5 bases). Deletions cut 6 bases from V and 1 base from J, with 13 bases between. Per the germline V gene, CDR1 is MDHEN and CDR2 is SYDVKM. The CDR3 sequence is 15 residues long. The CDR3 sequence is CASSLGLASYNEQFF. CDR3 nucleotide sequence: TGTGCCAGCAGCTTAGGACTGGCTTCCTACAATGAGCAGTTCTTC.